The 31 T cell receptor beta chains reported below all come from one sample, sequenced in a study of PD-1 blockade in classical Hodgkin lymphoma. Here immunoSEQ multiplex PCR was the method, and the copy in TCRdb shows in-frame clones only, minus some. The table lists under 60,000 clones, about nine tenths of them singletons. The time point here: cycle 4 day 1 (C4D1), after 6 weeks of nivolumab. Each patient's relapse followed autologous stem cell transplantation, and brentuximab vedotin exposure varied. The sample here was peripheral blood mononuclear cells (PBMCs), taken before the fourth cycle of nivolumab. The receptor set was obtained from a human donor with classical Hodgkin lymphoma.

The gene calls are TRBV9 and TRBJ2-3; 13 bases are shared with TRBD2. The J segment lost 1 base and the V segment lost 0 bases, leaving 11 bases of the junction unmatched. The CDR3 covers 20 residues. Germline V gene data show CDR1 as SGDLS and CDR2 as YYNGEE. The CDR3 here is CASSVVIGLAGVNGTDTQYF. The DNA of the CDR3 is TGTGCCAGCAGCGTAGTAATTGGACTAGCGGGGGTAAACGGCACAGATACGCAGTATTTT.

The genes are TRBV6-6 and TRBJ1-2; D is possibly TRBD1 (6 bases). The CDR3 contains 11 residues. The germline V and J ends were trimmed by 6 bases and 8 bases, with 10 bases remaining between them. CDR1 and CDR2 from the germline V gene are MNHNY and SVGAGI (reference sequence). The CDR3 reads CASRGGAGYTF. The CDR3 region has the DNA TGTGCCAGCAGGGGGGGGGCGGGCTACACCTTC.

The rearrangement uses TRBV4-2 and TRBJ2-3; unclear D gene. The V gene's germline CDR1 is LGHNA and CDR2 YNFKEQ. The CDR3 consists of 14 residues. V was shortened by 1 base and J by 5 bases, with 10 bases between the two germline ends. For the CDR3, the DNA is TGTGCCAGCAGCCAAGGAGGCTTGGGAGATACGCAGTATTTT. Protein product: CASSQGGLGDTQYF.

The V gene is TRBV29-1, the J gene TRBJ1-1; no firm D call. The CDR3 contains 11 residues. The V end was cut by 6 bases, the J end by 6 bases, with 11 bases between. Germline V CDR1 and CDR2: SQVTM, ANQGSEA. The CDR3 coding sequence is TGCAGCGTCGAGAGGAAGGCTGAAGCTTTCTTT. It yields the protein CSVERKAEAFF.

Written as DNA, the CDR3 is TGTGCCAGCAGACTAGCGGGGGTCTACAATGAGCAGTTCTTC. The encoded protein is CASRLAGVYNEQFF. This chain connects TRBV2 to TRBJ2-1, with 11 bases matching TRBD2. J gave up 3 bases and V 6 bases, and 1 base lay outside the gene matches. Germline values: CDR1 SNHLY, CDR2 FYNNEI. The CDR3 runs to 14 residues.

Concerning this clone itself: One end of the junction is discordant with germline, which a read error may explain. This chain joins TRBV11-2 and TRBJ2-7; TRBD1 or TRBD2 may be the D gene (5 bases each). The germline V gene encodes CDR1 SGHAT and CDR2 FQNNGV. The CDR3 has 13 residues. The CDR3 nucleotides are TGTGCCAGCAGCTCACGAACCGGACACCCGAGGGACTTC. Translated, it gives CASSSRTGHPRDF.

The chain is built from TRBV6-1 and TRBJ1-4; D gene unclear. This CDR3 is 16 amino acids long. Trimming stripped 0 bases from V and 0 bases from J, with 8 bases between. Germline CDR1 reads MNHNS; CDR2 reads SASEGT. Here the CDR3 DNA reads TGTGCCAGCAGTGAAGCGGTGGCAACAACTAATGAAAAACTGTTTTTT. Amino acid sequence: CASSEAVATTNEKLFF.

This chain links TRBV4-2 with TRBJ2-1; 9 positions match TRBD2. This CDR3 contains 17 residues. Germline values: CDR1 LGHNA, CDR2 YNFKEQ. V lost 0 bases and J lost 2; bases outside the gene matches: 5. CDR3 bases: TGTGCCAGCAGCCAAGATACGCCTAGCGGGACCTACAATGAGCAGTTCTTC. This encodes CASSQDTPSGTYNEQFF.

The genes are TRBV19 and TRBJ2-3; the D is unclear. Trimming took off 7 bases at V and 0 bases at J, with 14 bases between the two ends. Germline-derived CDR1 and CDR2 are LNHDA and SQIVND (reference sequence). This CDR3 has 15 residues. CDR3 nucleotide sequence: TGTGCCAGTAAACAGCGCGGAGCTAGCACAGATACGCAGTATTTT. It is translated as CASKQRGASTDTQYF.

This clone was counted a single time. This chain links TRBV19 with TRBJ1-5, with D possibly being TRBD1 (5 bases). The CDR3 contains 11 residues. Germline CDR1 and CDR2: LNHDA and SQIVND (reference sequence). Trimming removed 6 bases at V and 16 bases at J, with 16 bases between. CDR3 in DNA: TGTGCCAGTAGCATCTTCCGGGACGTCCATTTT. It translates to CASSIFRDVHF.

V usage is TRBV27 and J usage is TRBJ2-3; 8 nucleotides agree with TRBD2. The CDR3 is 14 residues long. Per the germline V gene, CDR1 is MNHEY and CDR2 is SMNVEV (reference sequence). Trimming removed 6 bases from V and 4 bases from J; junction bases left unmatched: 6. The CDR3 loop is CASRLGLAADTQYF. Here the CDR3 DNA reads TGTGCCAGCAGACTCGGACTAGCCGCAGATACGCAGTATTTT.

This rearrangement joins TRBV7-8 to TRBJ2-5, with 7 nucleotides matching TRBD1. Trimming took 3 bases from V and 2 from J; bases not matched to a gene: 9. This CDR3 has 16 amino acids. The V gene's germline CDR1 is SGHVS and CDR2 FQNEAQ. The CDR3 protein is CASSLRFPRGQETQYF. The CDR3, as DNA: TGTGCCAGCAGCTTGCGGTTTCCCAGGGGGCAAGAGACCCAGTACTTC. The full variable domain, completed using reference TRBV7-8 and TRBJ2-5, is GAGVSQSPRYKVAKRGQDVALRCDPISGHVSLFWYQQALGQGPEFLTYFQNEAQLDKSGLPSDRFFAERPEGSVSTLKIQRTQQEDSAVYLCASSLRFPRGQETQYFGPGTRLLVL.

The V and J genes are TRBV21-1 and TRBJ2-7. TRBV21-1 is a pseudogene. CDR3 length: 11 amino acids. In DNA, the CDR3 is TGTGCCAGCAGCAAAGCCTACGAGCAGTACTTC. This translates into CASSKAYEQYF.

The J gene is TRBJ1-3, the V gene TRBV5-3, with a weak D call TRBD1 (5 bases). TRBV5-3 is an open reading frame, and its role is uncertain. Trimming pared 4 bases from V and 0 bases from J, leaving 17 bases between. This CDR3 is built from 17 residues. CDR3 loop: CARSPRLTADSGNTIYF. The CDR3 DNA follows: TGTGCCAGAAGCCCGCGTCTGACAGCCGACTCTGGAAACACCATATATTTT.

The chain employs TRBV6-1 and TRBJ2-3; TRBD2 matches 7 bases. The CDR3 has 16 residues. Germline trimming cut 0 bases from V and 3 bases from J; bases unmatched to any gene: 6. Germline CDR1 reads MNHNS; CDR2 reads SASEGT. CDR3 protein: CASSEAGGGRTDTQYF. In DNA, the CDR3 is TGTGCCAGCAGTGAAGCGGGGGGAGGGAGAACAGATACGCAGTATTTT.

This clone is a singleton in its sample. The chain carries TRBV7-3 and TRBJ2-5; maybe TRBD2 (6 bases). The CDR3 runs to 15 residues. V lost 5 bases and J 1 base, leaving 14 bases between the germline ends. In germline, CDR1 is SGHTA, CDR2 FQGTGA. CDR3 region: CASSPTGSGQETQYF. As DNA, the CDR3 is TGTGCCAGCAGCCCTACCGGTAGCGGCCAAGAGACCCAGTACTTC.

This chain links TRBV7-2 with TRBJ1-5, with unresolved D. Germline-derived CDR1 and CDR2 are SGHTA and FQGNSA. V lost 5 bases to trimming and J lost 3 bases, with 14 bases between them. The CDR3 totals 15 residues. The CDR3 sequence is CASSRTASDNQPQHF. For the CDR3, the DNA is TGTGCCAGCAGCCGTACGGCTTCCGACAATCAGCCCCAGCATTTT.

Only one count was recorded for this clone. The chain has TRBV5-6 and TRBJ2-2, with D tentatively TRBD1 or TRBD2 (5 bases each). Germline-derived CDR1 and CDR2 are SGHDT and YYEEEE. This CDR3 comprises 15 residues. Trimming stripped 4 bases from V and 0 bases from J, with 10 bases between. CDR3 protein: CASSLQGPNTGELFF. Written as DNA, the CDR3 is TGTGCCAGCAGCCTCCAGGGACCGAACACCGGGGAGCTGTTTTTT.

The chain carries TRBV27 and TRBJ1-4; no reliable D call. The V end lost 2 bases, the J end lost 8 bases, and 15 bases lay between the germline ends. CDR3 length: 15 residues. CDR1 and CDR2 (germline): MNHEY, SMNVEV (reference sequence). In DNA form, the CDR3 reads TGTGCCAGCAGTTTAGGAGCCGGGTGGAAAGAAAAACTGTTTTTT. It yields the protein CASSLGAGWKEKLFF.

The chain employs TRBV27 and TRBJ1-2, with 7 bases fitting TRBD1. The junction had 9 bases not matched to a gene; V was cut back by 4 bases and J by 1 base. Germline-derived CDR1 and CDR2 are MNHEY and SMNVEV (reference sequence). The CDR3 extends over 16 amino acids. CDR3 region: CASSYARDRVNYGYTF. CDR3 in DNA: TGTGCCAGCAGTTACGCCCGGGACAGAGTTAACTATGGCTACACCTTC.

The chain joins TRBV4-3 to TRBJ2-3; no clear D gene. V lost 3 bases, J lost 4 bases, and 8 bases lay in between. This CDR3 contains 13 residues. Germline V gives CDR1 LGHNA, CDR2 YSLEER. Here the CDR3 DNA reads TGCGCCAGCAGCCATACCTCGGCAGATACGCAGTATTTT. It codes for CASSHTSADTQYF.

The V gene is TRBV7-6, the J gene TRBJ2-6; D not resolved. V lost 8 bases, J lost 0 bases, and 11 bases lay in between. Germline CDR1 SGHVS, CDR2 FNYEAQ. CDR3 length: 15 amino acids. The CDR3 spells CASSSGPSGANVLTF. For the CDR3, the DNA is TGTGCCAGCTCCTCCGGGCCCTCTGGGGCCAACGTCCTGACTTTC.

The chain recombines TRBV29-1 with TRBJ1-1; 9 bases line up with TRBD1. This CDR3 has 13 amino acids. Germline CDR1 SQVTM, CDR2 ANQGSEA. V was pared by 6 bases and J by 5 bases, with 7 bases of the junction left unmatched. The CDR3 spells CSVLTGGRTEAFF. CDR3 DNA sequence: TGCAGCGTGCTCACAGGGGGCCGTACTGAAGCTTTCTTT.

The CDR3 DNA reads as TGTGCCACCAGCAGAGATATAGGGGGCTTGAACACTGAAGCTTTCTTT. This translates into CATSRDIGGLNTEAFF. The V gene is TRBV15, the J gene TRBJ1-1, with 7 bases fitting TRBD1. There are 16 residues in the CDR3. The V gene's germline CDR1 is LNHNV and CDR2 YYDKDF (reference sequence). The ends lost 0 bases at V and 0 bases at J; junction bases unmatched: 4.

CDR3 sequence: CAISQDRGVGYGYTF. CDR3 bases: TGTGCCATCAGCCAAGACAGGGGAGTTGGCTATGGCTACACCTTC. V gene TRBV10-3 combines with J gene TRBJ1-2; 8 bases match TRBD1. CDR3 size: 15 residues. J lost 4 bases, V lost 6 bases, and 10 bases had no gene match. Per germline, CDR1 ENHRY and CDR2 SYGVKD.

The J gene is TRBJ1-2, the V gene TRBV6-1; D remains ambiguous. The CDR3 spans 13 residues. Germline values: CDR1 MNHNS, CDR2 SASEGT. V gave up 1 base and J gave up 12 bases, with 15 bases separating them. CDR3 residues: CASSEGVAGVHTF. CDR3 DNA sequence: TGTGCCAGCAGTGAAGGGGTTGCGGGTGTACACACCTTC.

This clone was found a few times. CDR3 amino acids: CASSSGTSESYNEQFF. The CDR3 DNA reads as TGTGCCAGCAGTTCCGGGACTAGCGAATCCTACAATGAGCAGTTCTTC. The V gene is TRBV28, the J gene TRBJ2-1; 10 positions match TRBD2. With 4 bases clipped from V and 1 base from J, the junction kept 4 bases outside the gene matches. CDR3 length equals 16 residues. From germline, CDR1 is MDHEN and CDR2 SYDVKM. Based on the CDR3 plus reference TRBV28 and TRBJ2-1, the full variable domain is DVKVTQSSRYLVKRTGEKVFLECVQDMDHENMFWYRQDPGLGLRLIYFSYDVKMKEKGDIPEGYSVSREKKERFSLILESASTNQTSMYLCASSSGTSESYNEQFFGPGTRLTVL.

The chain links TRBV11-2 to TRBJ2-1; D unclear. The CDR3 has 17 amino acids. The germline V gene has CDR1 SGHAT and CDR2 FQNNGV. V was pared by 1 base and J by 5 bases, with 18 bases between. DNA for the CDR3: TGTGCCAGCAGCTTAGTAGGTGCGATGGGCCCCCACAATGAGCAGTTCTTC. It translates to CASSLVGAMGPHNEQFF. The variable domain in full, completed from reference TRBV11-2 and TRBJ2-1, reads EAGVAQSPRYKIIEKRQSVAFWCNPISGHATLYWYQQILGQGPKLLIQFQNNGVVDDSQLPKDRFSAERLKGVDSTLKIQPAKLEDSAVYLCASSLVGAMGPHNEQFFGPGTRLTVL.

This rearrangement joins TRBV6-6 to TRBJ1-6; no definite D call. Per germline, CDR1 MNHNY and CDR2 SVGAGI (reference sequence). The V end lost 5 bases, the J end lost 13 bases, and 9 bases lay between the germline ends. The CDR3 totals 11 residues. DNA for the CDR3: TGTGCCAGCAGTCCGCTTTGGCCCCTCCACTTT. Its translation is CASSPLWPLHF.

This rearrangement joins TRBV6-1 to TRBJ1-5, with a possible D match to TRBD1 (6 bases). The CDR3 runs 16 residues. Germline V gives CDR1 MNHNS, CDR2 SASEGT. Trimming removed 4 bases from V and 3 bases from J, with 16 bases in between. CDR3 in amino acids: CASSASTGTPNQPQHF. CDR3 bases: TGTGCCAGCAGTGCCTCCACAGGGACCCCCAATCAGCCCCAGCATTTT.

V is TRBV6-6 and J is TRBJ1-1; possible D gene TRBD1, 5 bases. Trimming took off 2 bases at V and 4 bases at J, with 11 bases between the two ends. CDR1 is MNHNY and CDR2 is SVGAGI in the germline V gene (reference sequence). This CDR3 is 14 amino acids long. Written as DNA, the CDR3 is TGTGCCAGCAGTTACGGGGGGGACGGCACTGAAGCTTTCTTT. It codes for CASSYGGDGTEAFF.